The 10 T cell receptor beta chains below were found in one sample sequenced in a study of early T cells in non-severe SARS-CoV-2 infection. TCRdb fed the 5' RACE reads into MiXCR, producing one record per CDR3 protein. The sample consists of around 77,000 distinct CDR3 sequences, roughly 4.7% of them appearing once. The material sequenced was whole blood, taken at baseline. The receptors shown here come from an adult who was a healthcare worker with PCR-confirmed SARS-CoV-2 infection or an uninfected control (not recorded which).

This clonotype was recorded many times. J is TRBJ1-1 and V is TRBV7-9; TRBD1 is a possible D gene (5 bases). The ends were cut back, 1 base at V and 9 bases at J, with 6 bases in the middle. Per the germline V gene, CDR1 is SEHNR and CDR2 is FQNEAQ (reference sequence). The CDR3 covers 11 residues. The CDR3 is CASSLGGKAFF. DNA of the CDR3: TGTGCCAGCAGCTTAGGGGGGAAAGCTTTCTTT.

This clonotype was observed a handful of times. V gene TRBV29-1 combines with J gene TRBJ1-1, with 8 bases that match TRBD1. The CDR3 extends over 14 amino acids. Germline trimming cut 1 base from V and 4 bases from J; bases unmatched to any gene: 5. Germline CDR1 SQVTM, CDR2 ANQGSEA. DNA of the CDR3: TGCAGCGTTGAAGGACAGGGGTTGGGCACTGAAGCTTTCTTT. Its protein product is CSVEGQGLGTEAFF.

This clonotype was picked up many times. This rearrangement joins TRBV30 to TRBJ2-1; TRBD2 matches at 7 bases. Losses at the gene ends were 0 bases for V and 9 bases for J; bases not matched to a gene: 5. The CDR3 length is 13 residues. From germline, CDR1 is GTSNPN and CDR2 SVGIG (reference sequence). The CDR3 here is CAWSVLGGSEQFF. In DNA form, the CDR3 reads TGTGCCTGGAGTGTACTTGGCGGGAGTGAGCAGTTCTTC.

This clonotype appeared many times. The chain is built from TRBV6-2 or TRBV6-3 and TRBJ1-2; tentative D call: TRBD1 (5 bases). Per the germline V gene, CDR1 is MNHEY and CDR2 is SVGEGT. The CDR3 consists of 14 residues. V lost 10 bases and J lost 8, with 23 bases in between. The CDR3 reads CAIRPSGRAVGYTF. CDR3 in DNA: TGTGCCATCCGGCCTTCGGGACGAGCGGTAGGCTACACCTTC.

The chain recombines TRBV27 with TRBJ2-3; possible D gene TRBD2, 6 bases. Germline values: CDR1 MNHEY, CDR2 SMNVEV (reference sequence). This CDR3 is 15 amino acids long. Trimming took 3 bases from V and 0 from J, leaving 10 bases between them. DNA of the CDR3: TGTGCCAGCAGTTTTGGCGGGATGAGCACAGATACGCAGTATTTT. Translating gives CASSFGGMSTDTQYF.

This clonotype has a handful of counts. In DNA, the CDR3 is TGTGCCAGCATCGGGACAGCGAACACCGGGGAGCTGTTTTTT. As protein: CASIGTANTGELFF. The rearrangement uses TRBV27 and TRBJ2-2; 7 positions match TRBD1. V dropped 7 bases and J dropped 0; count of bases not matched to a gene: 2. The germline V gene has CDR1 MNHEY and CDR2 SMNVEV (reference sequence). The CDR3 has 14 amino acids.

Of note for this clonotype: Possible read error: a much larger clone is one base away. The genes are TRBV5-7 and TRBJ2-2; 7 bases agree with TRBD1. TRBV5-7 is classed as an ORF, of uncertain function. Losses at the gene ends were 4 bases for V and 1 base for J; bases not matched to a gene: 4. The CDR3 runs 15 residues. The CDR3 reads CASSGQAENTGELFF. The DNA of the CDR3 is TGTGCCAGCAGCGGACAGGCGGAGAACACCGGGGAGCTGTTTTTT.

This clonotype was counted ten times or more. V gene TRBV6-5 combines with J gene TRBJ2-7; perhaps TRBD1 as D (5 bases). Germline V gene lookup returns CDR1 MNHEY and CDR2 SVGAGI. V was shortened by 5 bases and J by 1 base, with 9 bases between the two germline ends. The CDR3 spans 13 residues. CDR3 region: CASSRGPSYEQYF. CDR3 DNA sequence: TGTGCCAGCAGTAGGGGCCCGTCCTACGAGCAGTACTTC.

The J gene is TRBJ2-3, the V gene TRBV2, with 10 nucleotides matching TRBD2. CDR1 SNHLY and CDR2 FYNNEI come from the germline V gene. The CDR3 runs 16 residues. Trimming cost V 6 bases and J 1 base; bases outside gene matches: 7. The CDR3 loop is CASRKTSGRGTDTQYF. The CDR3 DNA reads TGTGCCAGCAGGAAGACTAGCGGGCGGGGCACAGATACGCAGTATTTT.

This clonotype was recorded many times. This chain connects TRBV18 to TRBJ2-4, with 7 bases that match TRBD1. Germline assignment: CDR1 KGHSH and CDR2 LQKENI. V dropped 2 bases and J dropped 2; count of bases not matched to a gene: 9. The CDR3 has 17 residues. This chain's CDR3 is CASSPVKGARPKNIQYF. Here the CDR3 DNA reads TGTGCCAGCTCACCAGTGAAGGGGGCTCGACCCAAAAACATTCAGTACTTC.